The 2 T cell receptor beta chains below come from one sample, sequenced in a study of T cell responses to AZD1222 COVID-19 vaccine. Profiling relied on immunoSEQ multiplex PCR, and the TCRdb table lists in-frame clones only, not all of them. The table shows more than 95,000 clones, with 87% occurring only once. The sequences come from peripheral blood, collected on day 0 of AZD1222 vaccination. The source of these receptors is an adult in good health.

The chain is built from TRBV7-9 and TRBJ2-2; D is perhaps TRBD1 (6 bases). The germline V gene encodes CDR1 SEHNR and CDR2 FQNEAQ (reference sequence). V was trimmed by 7 bases and J by 3 bases, leaving 9 bases between them. This CDR3 region has 13 residues. CDR3 nucleotides: TGTGCCAGCATGGGGGCCTACACCGGGGAGCTGTTTTTT. Its translation is CASMGAYTGELFF.

The chain's CDR3 is CASSSPNRGHGYTF. The DNA of the CDR3 is TGTGCCAGCAGTTCTCCCAACAGGGGACATGGCTACACCTTC. The rearrangement links TRBV28 to TRBJ1-2; 7 nucleotides agree with TRBD1. With 4 bases clipped from V and 6 bases from J, the junction kept 8 bases outside the gene matches. Germline V gene data show CDR1 as MDHEN and CDR2 as SYDVKM. The CDR3 covers 14 residues.